The subject of this entry is one TCR beta chain. The data derive from a study of OX40 agonist ivuxolimab in advanced cancers. Study-wide context: Ivuxolimab was administered intravenously to patients at 0.01 to 10 mg/kg every 2 weeks. Aged roughly 23 to 79 with a mean of about 63 years, they were under 85% male. Dose-escalation subjects each had hepatocellular carcinoma, melanoma, renal cell or head and neck cancer. Under the entry rules, prior anti-PD-1, anti-PD-L1 or anti-CTLA-4 therapy was allowed, and approximately 40% had some.

V lost 5 bases, J lost 5 bases, and 6 bases lay in between. Germline CDR1 ENHRY, CDR2 SYGVKD. The CDR3 extends over 11 amino acids. Sequencing was performed with immunoSEQ multiplex PCR; in TCRdb, only in-frame clones are kept and a portion is missing. The sample has 25,000 to 35,000 clones, 87% seen once. The source was CD4+ or CD8+ T cells sorted from blood, collected in a trial of the OX40 agonist ivuxolimab. The origin of this receptor is an adult with an advanced solid tumor such as melanoma, head and neck, liver or kidney cancer. The V gene is TRBV10-3, the J gene TRBJ1-1; tentative D call: TRBD1 (6 bases). The CDR3 sequence is CAISQGTEAFF. CDR3 bases: TGTGCCATCAGTCAGGGGACTGAAGCTTTCTTT.